The T cell receptor beta chain under discussion was sequenced for a study of blood T cell repertoires in COVID-19. Study-level background: Acute and convalescent COVID-19 specimens originated in the United States, Italy and Spain. PBMCs, B-cell-depleted T cells, or T cells provided the cDNA or gDNA that made up the material.

The CDR3 consists of 15 residues. Germline V lookup: CDR1 SGHNT, CDR2 YYREEE (reference sequence). The V end was cut by 4 bases, the J end by 1 base, with 14 bases between. Per the study methods: It was from reference gene primer amplification that nucleated cell counts were estimated. Clones were read by immunoSEQ multiplex PCR, and TCRdb kept only the in-frame ones, dropping some. V and J calls plus clone size are reproduced from that table; the DNA served to infer D and trimming. The repertoire holds about 160,000 clones, with 80% to 90% as singletons. What was sequenced was peripheral blood. The chain combines TRBV5-4 with TRBJ1-1; D is perhaps TRBD1 (5 bases). The receptor was isolated from a woman aged 55-70 years who had recovered from COVID-19. CDR3 region: CASSPEGRWNTEAFF. CDR3 DNA: TGTGCCAGCAGCCCGGAGGGACGGTGGAACACTGAAGCTTTCTTT.